This TCR beta chain was sequenced in a study of T cells after posttransplantation cyclophosphamide. Overall study results and limits: Blood and skin or GI T cell repertoires showed limited TRB overlap. Recipient CMV seropositivity and CMV reactivation strongly tracked TRB clonality. Later post-transplant blood repertoires were often dominated by donor CD8+ memory clones.

A note on this clone: Antigen unknown.

Peripheral blood was collected from the related graft donor on the marrow donation day. CDR3 length: 13 amino acids. J lost 5 bases, V lost 11 bases, and 8 bases had no gene match. Germline V gives CDR1 SNHLY, CDR2 FYNNEI. This table comes from immunoSEQ multiplex PCR, and its TCRdb copy is limited to in-frame clones, with some not included. Of tens of thousands of clones listed, around 73% are singletons. The sample consisted of memory CD4+ T cells sorted from PBMCs. The receptor comes from a woman aged 55-70 years in good health, CMV-negative, and a related stem cell transplant donor. This chain connects TRBV2 to TRBJ2-2; 7 nucleotides agree with TRBD2. This CDR3 is CASQAGETGELFF. The CDR3 DNA reads TGTGCCTCTCAGGCGGGGGAAACCGGGGAGCTGTTTTTT.